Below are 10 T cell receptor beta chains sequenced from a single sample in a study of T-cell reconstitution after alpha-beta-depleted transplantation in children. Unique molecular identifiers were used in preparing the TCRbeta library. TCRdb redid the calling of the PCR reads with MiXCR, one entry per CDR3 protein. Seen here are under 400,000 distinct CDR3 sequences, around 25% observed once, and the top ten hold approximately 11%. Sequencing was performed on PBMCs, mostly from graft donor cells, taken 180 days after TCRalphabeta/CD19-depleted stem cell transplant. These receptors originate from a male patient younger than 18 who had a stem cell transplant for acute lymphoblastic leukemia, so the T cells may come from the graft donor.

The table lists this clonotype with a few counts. The CDR3 is CASSLPTFRGHLYEQYF. DNA for the CDR3: TGTGCCAGCAGTTTACCAACTTTTCGGGGACACCTCTACGAGCAGTACTTC. The J gene is TRBJ2-7, the V gene TRBV27; a possible D gene is TRBD1 (6 bases). Trimming left V 2 bases short and J 3 bases short, with 20 bases between. This CDR3 is 17 amino acids long. Looked up from germline, CDR1 is MNHEY and CDR2 is SMNVEV (reference sequence).

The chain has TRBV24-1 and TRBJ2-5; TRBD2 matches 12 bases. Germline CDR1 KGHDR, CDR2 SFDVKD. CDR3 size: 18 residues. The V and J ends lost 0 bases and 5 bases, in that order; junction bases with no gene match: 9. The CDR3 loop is CATSDLLGTSGFHETQYF. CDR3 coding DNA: TGTGCCACCAGTGATTTGCTCGGGACTAGCGGGTTCCACGAGACCCAGTACTTC.

The CDR3 bases are TGTGCCAGCAGCTTAGCAGCGGGGGCTTACAATGAGCAGTTCTTC. Translated, it gives CASSLAAGAYNEQFF. The gene calls are TRBV7-8 and TRBJ2-1; 8 bases are a match to TRBD2. This CDR3 is built from 15 residues. The V segment lost 0 bases and the J segment 4 bases; nucleotides outside the gene matches: 2. Germline CDR1 and CDR2: SGHVS and FQNEAQ.

CDR3 residues: CATSDLRTGELFF. The CDR3 coding sequence is TGTGCCACCAGTGATTTGCGAACCGGGGAGCTGTTTTTT. This chain joins TRBV24-1 and TRBJ2-2; D is unresolved. The CDR3 is made up of 13 amino acids. Germline loops: CDR1 KGHDR, CDR2 SFDVKD. V was cut by 0 bases and J by 5 bases, with 3 bases left in between.

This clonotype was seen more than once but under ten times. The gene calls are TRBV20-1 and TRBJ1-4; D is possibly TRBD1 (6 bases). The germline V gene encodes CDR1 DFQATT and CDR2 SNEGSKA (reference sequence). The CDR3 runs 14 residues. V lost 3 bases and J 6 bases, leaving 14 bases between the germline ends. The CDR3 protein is CSASPGGADEKLFF. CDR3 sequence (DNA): TGCAGTGCTAGTCCCGGGGGCGCGGATGAAAAACTGTTTTTT.

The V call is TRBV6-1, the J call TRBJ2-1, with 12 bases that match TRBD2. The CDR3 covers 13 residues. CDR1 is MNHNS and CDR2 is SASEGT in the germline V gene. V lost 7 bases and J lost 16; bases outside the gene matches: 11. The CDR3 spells CASIGLAGKGDFF. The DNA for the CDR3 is TGTGCCAGCATAGGACTAGCGGGAAAAGGAGATTTCTTC.

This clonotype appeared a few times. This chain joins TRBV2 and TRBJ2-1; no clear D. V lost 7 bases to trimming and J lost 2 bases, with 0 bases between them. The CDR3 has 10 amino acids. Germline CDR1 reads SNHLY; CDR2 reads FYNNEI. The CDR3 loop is CASTYNEQFF. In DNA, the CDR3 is TGTGCCAGCACCTACAATGAGCAGTTCTTC.

The CDR3 is CASSVQMGDTF. The CDR3 region has the DNA TGTGCCAGCAGCGTCCAAATGGGCGACACCTTC. The chain uses TRBV6-1 and TRBJ1-2; D uncertain. The length of the CDR3 is 11 residues. Germline CDR1 reads MNHNS; CDR2 reads SASEGT. Trimming cost V 6 bases and J 12 bases, with 14 bases left between them.

CDR3 in DNA: TGTGCCAGCACCCTCGGTCCTACCGGGAGGGCCCAAGAGACCCAGTACTTC. Translated, it gives CASTLGPTGRAQETQYF. The J gene is TRBJ2-5, the V gene TRBV7-9; 8 nucleotides agree with TRBD2. The CDR3 consists of 17 residues. Unmatched junction bases numbered 14, after V lost 7 bases and J lost 1 base. Germline-derived CDR1 and CDR2 are SEHNR and FQNEAQ (reference sequence).

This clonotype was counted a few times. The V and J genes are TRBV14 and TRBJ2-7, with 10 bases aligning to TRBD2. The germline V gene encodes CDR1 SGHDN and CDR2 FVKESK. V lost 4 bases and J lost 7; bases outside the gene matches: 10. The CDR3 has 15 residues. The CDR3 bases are TGTGCCAGCAGCCTTGGGCTAGCGGGAGCGTGGGAGCAGTACTTC. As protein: CASSLGLAGAWEQYF.